This T cell receptor beta chain was sequenced for a study of human T cells and chemical hapten exposure. Study information: Doses of diphenylcyclopropenone went to the patients' scalps weekly throughout the roughly 24-week study.

Whole-study results and caveats: Compared with pre-sensitization or healthy control sets, expanded TCRs clustered more. The number of TCRs above 1 in 1000 frequency did not change after DPC sensitization.

With respect to this clonotype: The antigen remains undetermined.

One entry per CDR3 protein results from TCRdb running MiXCR on the RACE reads. The sample records 95,000 to 150,000 distinct CDR3 sequences, roughly an eighth being singletons. The CDR3 totals 15 residues. Deletions cut 4 bases from V and 7 bases from J, with 16 bases between. Germline CDR1 is SGHVS and CDR2 is FNYEAQ. Time point here: patch test 1, 2 weeks after DPC sensitization. Treatment noted: therapeutic diphenylcyclopropenone sensitization with weekly scalp DPC. Sequencing started from total RNA isolated from unfractionated whole blood. This sequence joins TRBV7-6 and TRBJ1-4; no clear D gene. This receptor was taken from a man between 18 and 29 years old with alopecia areata. Some clones in this sample may be carry-over from other donors' samples. The source material was whole blood, sampled in connection with sensitization to the hapten diphenylcyclopropenone (DPC). CDR3 loop: CASSSGISEGEKLFF. The CDR3 coding sequence is TGTGCCAGCAGCTCCGGGATTTCGGAGGGTGAAAAACTGTTTTTT.